This paragraph covers one T cell receptor (beta chain) sequence. The CDR3 has 14 residues. J was trimmed by 2 bases and V by 7 bases; bases with no gene match: 8. Germline CDR1 is SGHRS and CDR2 is YFSETQ. The sample is drawn from a study of blood T cell repertoires in COVID-19. Study overall: The cDNA or gDNA used as material had been derived from T cells, B-cell-depleted T cells, or PBMCs.

Here immunoSEQ multiplex PCR was the method, and the copy in TCRdb shows in-frame clones only, minus some. The sample gives about 160,000 clones, roughly 80% of which show up once; around 6% is in the top ten. The sample was PBMCs or T cells enriched from blood (not recorded which). This sequence was found in a woman in her 40s with acute COVID-19. V usage is TRBV5-1 and J usage is TRBJ1-2; 7 nucleotides match TRBD1. This chain's CDR3 is CASGSWDRNYGYTF. The CDR3 region has the DNA TGCGCCAGCGGATCCTGGGACAGAAACTATGGCTACACCTTC.